The present TCR beta chain was sequenced within a study of blood T cell repertoires in COVID-19. Study background: Specimens from acute and convalescent COVID-19 originated in the United States, Italy and Spain. The analysed material was cDNA or gDNA that came from T cells, B-cell-depleted T cells, or PBMCs.

The method was immunoSEQ multiplex PCR; TCRdb's version includes in-frame clones alone and lacks a portion of them. This table has approximately 160,000 clones, about 86% appearing once. CDR1 is MGHRA and CDR2 is YSYEKL in the germline V gene. The CDR3 is 18 residues long. Trimming cost V 2 bases and J 0 bases, with 14 bases left between them. Input material: PBMCs or T cells enriched from blood (not recorded which). The TCR comes from a man over 45 who had recovered from COVID-19. The chain has TRBV4-1 and TRBJ1-6, with a possible D match to TRBD1 (5 bases). The DNA of the CDR3 is TGCGCCAGCAGCCAAACCGGGACTTTGAGCTCCTATAATTCACCCCTCCACTTT. This sequence encodes CASSQTGTLSSYNSPLHF.